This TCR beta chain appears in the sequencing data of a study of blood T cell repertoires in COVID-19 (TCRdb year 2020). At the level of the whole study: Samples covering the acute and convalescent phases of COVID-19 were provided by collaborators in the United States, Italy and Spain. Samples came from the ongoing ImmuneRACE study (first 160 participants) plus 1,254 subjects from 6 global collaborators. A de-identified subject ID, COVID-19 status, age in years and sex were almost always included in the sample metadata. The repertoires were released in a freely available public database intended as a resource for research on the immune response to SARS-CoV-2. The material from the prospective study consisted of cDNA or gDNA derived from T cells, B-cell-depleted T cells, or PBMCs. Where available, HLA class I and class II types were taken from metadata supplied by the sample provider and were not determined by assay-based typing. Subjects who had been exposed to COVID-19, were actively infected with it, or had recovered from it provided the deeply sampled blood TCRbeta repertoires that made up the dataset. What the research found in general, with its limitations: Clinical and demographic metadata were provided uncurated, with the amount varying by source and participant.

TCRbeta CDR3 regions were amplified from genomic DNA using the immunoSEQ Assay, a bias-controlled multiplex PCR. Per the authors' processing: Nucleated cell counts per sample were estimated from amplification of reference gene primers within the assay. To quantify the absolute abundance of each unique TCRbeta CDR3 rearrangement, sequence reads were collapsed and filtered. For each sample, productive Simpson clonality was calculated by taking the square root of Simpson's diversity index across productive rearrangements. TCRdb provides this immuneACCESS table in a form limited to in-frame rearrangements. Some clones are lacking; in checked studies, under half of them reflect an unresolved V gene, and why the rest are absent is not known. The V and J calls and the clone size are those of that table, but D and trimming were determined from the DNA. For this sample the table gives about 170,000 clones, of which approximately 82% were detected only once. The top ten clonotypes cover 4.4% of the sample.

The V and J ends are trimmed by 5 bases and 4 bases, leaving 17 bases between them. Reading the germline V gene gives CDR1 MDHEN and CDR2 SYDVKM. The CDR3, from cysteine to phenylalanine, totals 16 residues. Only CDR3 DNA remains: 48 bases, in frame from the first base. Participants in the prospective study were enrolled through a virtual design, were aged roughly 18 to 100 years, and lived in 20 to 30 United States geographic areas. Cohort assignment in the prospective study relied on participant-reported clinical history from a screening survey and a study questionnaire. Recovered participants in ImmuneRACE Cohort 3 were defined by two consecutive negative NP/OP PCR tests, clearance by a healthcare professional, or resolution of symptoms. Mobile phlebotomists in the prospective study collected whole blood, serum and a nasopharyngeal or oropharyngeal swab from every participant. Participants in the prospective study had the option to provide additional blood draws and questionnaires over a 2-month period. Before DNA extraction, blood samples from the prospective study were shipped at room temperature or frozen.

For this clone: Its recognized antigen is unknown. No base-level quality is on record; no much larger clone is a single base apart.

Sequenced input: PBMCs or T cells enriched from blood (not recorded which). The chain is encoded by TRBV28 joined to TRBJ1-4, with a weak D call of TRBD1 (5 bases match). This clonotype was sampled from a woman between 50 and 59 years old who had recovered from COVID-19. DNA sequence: TGTGCCAGCAGTCTCCACGGAGGGCAGGGTAATGAAAAACTGTTTTTT. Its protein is CASSLHGGQGNEKLFF.